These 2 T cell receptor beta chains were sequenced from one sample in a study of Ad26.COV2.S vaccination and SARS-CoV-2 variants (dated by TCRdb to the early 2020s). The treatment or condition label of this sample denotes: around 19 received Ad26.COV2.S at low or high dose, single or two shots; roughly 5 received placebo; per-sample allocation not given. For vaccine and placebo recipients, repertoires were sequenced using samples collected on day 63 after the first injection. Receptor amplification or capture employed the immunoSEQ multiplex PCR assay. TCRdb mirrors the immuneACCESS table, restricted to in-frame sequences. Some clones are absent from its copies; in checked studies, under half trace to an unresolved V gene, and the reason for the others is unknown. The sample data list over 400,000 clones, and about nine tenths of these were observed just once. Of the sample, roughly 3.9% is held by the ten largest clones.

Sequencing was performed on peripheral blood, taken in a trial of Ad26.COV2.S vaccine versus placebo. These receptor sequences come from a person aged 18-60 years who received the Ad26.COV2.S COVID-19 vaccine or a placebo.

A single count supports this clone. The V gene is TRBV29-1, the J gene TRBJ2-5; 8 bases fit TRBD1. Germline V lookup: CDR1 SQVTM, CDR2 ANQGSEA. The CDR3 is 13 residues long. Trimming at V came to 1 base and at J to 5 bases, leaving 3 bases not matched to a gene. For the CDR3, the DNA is TGCAGCGTTGAAGGGACAGGGCGGGAGACCCAGTACTTC. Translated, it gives CSVEGTGRETQYF.

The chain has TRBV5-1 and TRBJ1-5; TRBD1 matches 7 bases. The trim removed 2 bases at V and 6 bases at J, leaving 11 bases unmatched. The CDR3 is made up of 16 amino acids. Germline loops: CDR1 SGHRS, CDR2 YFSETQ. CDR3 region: CASSLLPTGSGQPQHF. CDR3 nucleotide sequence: TGCGCCAGCAGCTTACTACCGACAGGGAGTGGTCAGCCCCAGCATTTT.